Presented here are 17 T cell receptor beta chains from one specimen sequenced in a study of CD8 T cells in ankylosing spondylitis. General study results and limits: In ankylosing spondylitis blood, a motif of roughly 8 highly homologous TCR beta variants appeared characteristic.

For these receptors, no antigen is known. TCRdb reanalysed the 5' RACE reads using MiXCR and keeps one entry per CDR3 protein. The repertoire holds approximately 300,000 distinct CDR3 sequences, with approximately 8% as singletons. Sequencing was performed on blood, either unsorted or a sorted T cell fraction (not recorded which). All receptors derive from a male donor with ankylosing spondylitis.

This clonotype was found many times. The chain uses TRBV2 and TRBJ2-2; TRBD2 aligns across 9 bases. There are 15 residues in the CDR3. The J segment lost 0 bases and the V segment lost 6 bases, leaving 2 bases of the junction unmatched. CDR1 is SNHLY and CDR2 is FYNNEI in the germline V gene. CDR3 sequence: CASRASGANTGELFF. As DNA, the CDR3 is TGTGCCAGCAGGGCTAGCGGGGCGAACACCGGGGAGCTGTTTTTT.

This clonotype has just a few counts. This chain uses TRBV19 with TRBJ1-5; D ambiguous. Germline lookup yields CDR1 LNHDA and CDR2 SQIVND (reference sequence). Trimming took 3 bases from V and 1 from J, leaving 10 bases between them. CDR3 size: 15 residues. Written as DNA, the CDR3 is TGTGCCAGTAGTATCTATCGGGCGAGCAATCAGCCCCAGCATTTT. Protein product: CASSIYRASNQPQHF.

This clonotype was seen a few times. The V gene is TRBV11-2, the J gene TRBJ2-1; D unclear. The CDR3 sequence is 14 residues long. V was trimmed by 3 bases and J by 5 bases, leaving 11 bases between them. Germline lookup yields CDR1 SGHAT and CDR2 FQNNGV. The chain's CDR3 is CASSFLRTDNEQFF. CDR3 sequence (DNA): TGTGCCAGCAGCTTCCTGCGAACGGACAATGAGCAGTTCTTC.

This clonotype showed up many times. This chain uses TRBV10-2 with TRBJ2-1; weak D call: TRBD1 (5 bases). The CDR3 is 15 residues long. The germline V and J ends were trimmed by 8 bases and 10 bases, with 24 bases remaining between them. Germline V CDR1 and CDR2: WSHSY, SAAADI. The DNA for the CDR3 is TGCGCCAGCCTTCAGTCAGGGCTGGGCTTTGGAGAGCAGTTCTTC. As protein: CASLQSGLGFGEQFF.

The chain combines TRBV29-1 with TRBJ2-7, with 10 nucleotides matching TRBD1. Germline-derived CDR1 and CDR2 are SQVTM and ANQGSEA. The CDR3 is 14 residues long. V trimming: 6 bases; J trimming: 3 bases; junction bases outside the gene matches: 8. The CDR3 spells CSVLRGTGVYEQYF. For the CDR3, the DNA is TGCAGCGTACTTAGGGGGACAGGGGTCTACGAGCAGTACTTC.

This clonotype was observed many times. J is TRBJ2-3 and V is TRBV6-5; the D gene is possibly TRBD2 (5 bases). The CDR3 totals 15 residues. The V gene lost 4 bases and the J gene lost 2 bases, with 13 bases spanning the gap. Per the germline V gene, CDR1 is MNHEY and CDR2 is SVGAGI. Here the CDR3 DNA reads TGTGCCAGCAGTTCCCCAGGAGGATCCACAGATACGCAGTATTTT. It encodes CASSSPGGSTDTQYF.

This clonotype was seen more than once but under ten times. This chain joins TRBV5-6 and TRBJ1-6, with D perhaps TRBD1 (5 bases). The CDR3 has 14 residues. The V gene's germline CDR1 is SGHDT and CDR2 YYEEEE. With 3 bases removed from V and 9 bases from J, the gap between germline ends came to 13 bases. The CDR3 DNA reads TGTGCCAGCAGCTCCGGGACCGCACTTTCACCCCTCCACTTT. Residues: CASSSGTALSPLHF.

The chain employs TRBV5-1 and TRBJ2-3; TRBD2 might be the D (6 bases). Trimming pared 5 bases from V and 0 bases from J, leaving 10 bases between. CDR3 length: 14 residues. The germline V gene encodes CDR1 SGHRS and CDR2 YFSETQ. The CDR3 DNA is TGCGCCAGCAGTTCACTAGCCAGCACAGATACGCAGTATTTT. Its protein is CASSSLASTDTQYF.

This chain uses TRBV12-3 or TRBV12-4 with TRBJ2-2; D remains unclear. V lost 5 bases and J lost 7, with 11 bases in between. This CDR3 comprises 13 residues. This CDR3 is CASSPPTLGELFF. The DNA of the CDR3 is TGTGCCAGCAGTCCCCCGACTCTCGGGGAGCTGTTTTTT.

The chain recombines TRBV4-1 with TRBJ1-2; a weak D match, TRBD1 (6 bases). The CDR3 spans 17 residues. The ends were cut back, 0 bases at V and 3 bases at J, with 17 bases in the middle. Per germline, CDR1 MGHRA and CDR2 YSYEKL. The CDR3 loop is CASSQDGSGGAYYGYTF. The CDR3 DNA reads TGCGCCAGCAGCCAAGACGGGTCGGGGGGCGCGTACTATGGCTACACCTTC.

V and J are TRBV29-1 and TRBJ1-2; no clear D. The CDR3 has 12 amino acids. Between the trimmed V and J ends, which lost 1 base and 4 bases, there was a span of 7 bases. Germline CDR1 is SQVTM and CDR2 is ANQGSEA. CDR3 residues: CSVEGSPYGYTF. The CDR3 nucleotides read TGCAGCGTTGAAGGATCCCCCTATGGCTACACCTTC.

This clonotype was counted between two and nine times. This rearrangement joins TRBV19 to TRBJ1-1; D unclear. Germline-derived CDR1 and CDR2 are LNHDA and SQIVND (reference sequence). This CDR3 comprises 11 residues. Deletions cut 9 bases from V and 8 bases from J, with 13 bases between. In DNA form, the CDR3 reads TGTGCCAGCTCATCTGTCGTAGAAGCTTTCTTT. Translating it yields CASSSVVEAFF. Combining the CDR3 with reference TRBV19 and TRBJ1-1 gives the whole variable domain DGGITQSPKYLFRKEGQNVTLSCEQNLNHDAMYWYRQDPGQGLRLIYYSQIVNDFQKGDIAEGYSVSREKKESFPLTVTSAQKNPTAFYLCASSSVVEAFFGQGTRLTVV.

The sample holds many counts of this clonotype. The CDR3 spells CSVEDRGLSIEQYF. CDR3 nucleotides: TGCAGCGTTGAAGATCGGGGACTGAGTATAGAGCAGTACTTC. This chain joins TRBV29-1 and TRBJ2-7; maybe TRBD2 (6 bases). CDR1 SQVTM and CDR2 ANQGSEA come from the germline V gene. Trimming pared 0 bases from V and 7 bases from J, leaving 16 bases between. The CDR3 runs to 14 residues.

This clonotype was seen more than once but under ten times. The CDR3 reads CASSVEVRGGEETQYF. In DNA, the CDR3 is TGTGCCAGCAGCGTAGAGGTTCGGGGGGGCGAAGAGACCCAGTACTTC. The rearrangement uses TRBV9 and TRBJ2-5; 8 bases agree with TRBD2. CDR3 length: 16 amino acids. The germline gives CDR1 SGDLS, CDR2 YYNGEE. The ends lost 0 bases at V and 3 bases at J; junction bases unmatched: 7.

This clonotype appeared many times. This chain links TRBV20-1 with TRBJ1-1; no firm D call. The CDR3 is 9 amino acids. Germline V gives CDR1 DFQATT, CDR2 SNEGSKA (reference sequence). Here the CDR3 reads CRLPGGAFF. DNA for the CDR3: TGCAGGCTCCCAGGAGGAGCTTTCTTT.

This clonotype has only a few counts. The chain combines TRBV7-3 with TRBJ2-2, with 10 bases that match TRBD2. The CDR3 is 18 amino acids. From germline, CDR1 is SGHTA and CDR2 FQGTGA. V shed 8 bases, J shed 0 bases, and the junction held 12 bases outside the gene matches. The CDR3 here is CASSEVAGGPANTGELFF. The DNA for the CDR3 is TGTGCCAGCTCAGAGGTAGCGGGAGGACCCGCGAACACCGGGGAGCTGTTTTTT. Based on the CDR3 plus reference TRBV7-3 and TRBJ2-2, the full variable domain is GAGVSQTPSNKVTEKGKYVELRCDPISGHTALYWYRQSLGQGPEFLIYFQGTGAADDSGLPNDRFFAVRPEGSVSTLKIQRTERGDSAVYLCASSEVAGGPANTGELFFGEGSRLTVL.

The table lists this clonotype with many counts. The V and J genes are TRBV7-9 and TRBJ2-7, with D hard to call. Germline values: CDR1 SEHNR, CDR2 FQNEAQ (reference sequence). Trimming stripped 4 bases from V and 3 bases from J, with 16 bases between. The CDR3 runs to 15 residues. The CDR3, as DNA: TGTGCCAGCAGCTCCCCCGGAGAGAGAGGCTACGAGCAGTACTTC. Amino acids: CASSSPGERGYEQYF.